The 15 T cell receptor beta chains in this list originate from one sample, sequenced in a study of cytomegalovirus exposure and HLA in healthy donors. The study ran its PCR with 60 Vbeta and 13 Jbeta primers. The method was immunoSEQ multiplex PCR; TCRdb's version includes in-frame clones alone and lacks a portion of them. The data contain about 110,000 clones, approximately 80% of them singletons. The sample was PBMCs. The source is a man aged 50 to 59 in good health and CMV-seronegative.

CDR3: CASSFQGGGETQYF. CDR3 nucleotides: TGTGCCAGCAGCTTTCAAGGCGGGGGGGAGACCCAGTACTTC. V is TRBV5-6 and J is TRBJ2-5, with 8 bases that match TRBD2. The V segment lost 2 bases and the J segment 5 bases; nucleotides outside the gene matches: 5. This CDR3 has 14 amino acids. The germline V gene has CDR1 SGHDT and CDR2 YYEEEE.

The chain carries TRBV28 and TRBJ1-2; D not resolved. The CDR3 consists of 14 residues. V shed 2 bases and J shed 8 bases, with 15 bases lying between them. CDR1 is MDHEN and CDR2 is SYDVKM in the germline V gene. CDR3 sequence: CASSLDTSIRGYTF. CDR3 coding DNA: TGTGCCAGCAGTTTAGACACCTCTATCCGGGGCTACACCTTC.

This CDR3 reads CASSPFPQGPTYEQYF. The CDR3 DNA sequence: TGTGCCAGCAGCCCGTTCCCACAGGGGCCGACCTACGAGCAGTACTTC. This chain connects TRBV9 to TRBJ2-7; the match to TRBD1 covers 7 bases. CDR1 is SGDLS and CDR2 is YYNGEE in the germline V gene. Germline trimming cut 4 bases from V and 2 bases from J; bases unmatched to any gene: 12. This CDR3 is 16 amino acids long. Based on the CDR3 plus reference TRBV9 and TRBJ2-7, the full variable domain is DSGVTQTPKHLITATGQRVTLRCSPRSGDLSVYWYQQSLDQGLQFLIQYYNGEERAKGNILERFSAQQFPDLHSELNLSSLELGDSALYFCASSPFPQGPTYEQYFGPGTRLTVT.

This clone occurred once. This chain uses TRBV6-5 with TRBJ1-2, with 7 bases lining up with TRBD1. Trimming at V came to 5 bases and at J to 5 bases, leaving 5 bases not matched to a gene. The CDR3 contains 13 residues. Germline CDR1 and CDR2: MNHEY and SVGAGI. CDR3 DNA: TGTGCCAGCAGTCGGGACAGATCATATGGCTACACCTTC. It codes for CASSRDRSYGYTF.

The chain joins TRBV4-3 to TRBJ2-7, with a possible D match to TRBD1 (6 bases). The V end lost 0 bases, the J end lost 7 bases, and 16 bases lay between the germline ends. The CDR3 contains 15 residues. Germline loops: CDR1 LGHNA, CDR2 YSLEER. In nucleotides, the CDR3 is TGCGCCAGCAGCCAAGATAGGGGGAACTACTTGGAGCAGTACTTC. Translated: CASSQDRGNYLEQYF.

CDR3 bases: TGTGCCAGCTCACCCCGGGTCGGACTTGGAAACACCATATATTTT. Its translation: CASSPRVGLGNTIYF. This chain joins TRBV18 and TRBJ1-3; D unresolved. This CDR3 spans 15 amino acids. CDR1 is KGHSH, CDR2 LQKENI, per germline. Trimming took off 3 bases at V and 3 bases at J, with 12 bases between the two ends.

This chain joins TRBV19 and TRBJ2-2, with TRBD1 identical over 10 bases. The germline gives CDR1 LNHDA, CDR2 SQIVND (reference sequence). The V and J ends lost 10 bases and 6 bases, in that order; junction bases with no gene match: 17. This CDR3 has 17 residues. The CDR3 DNA follows: TGTGCCACCGGTCTCCCGCTCGGGACAGGGGCCGCCGGGGAGCTGTTTTTT. It codes for CATGLPLGTGAAGELFF.

The chain links TRBV28 to TRBJ1-4; tentatively, D is TRBD1 (5 bases). Germline V CDR1 and CDR2: MDHEN, SYDVKM. Trimming shortened V by 7 bases and J by 3 bases, and 6 bases separated the two germline ends. The CDR3 is 12 residues long. CDR3 nucleotides: TGTGCCAGCAAACAGGCTAATGAAAAACTGTTTTTT. Its translation: CASKQANEKLFF.

The count of this clone is one. The chain uses TRBV6-1 and TRBJ2-3; 9 bases match TRBD2. J lost 0 bases, V lost 3 bases, and 4 bases had no gene match. CDR3 length: 16 residues. CDR1 and CDR2 from the germline V gene are MNHNS and SASEGT. The CDR3 DNA reads TGTGCCAGCAGTGATAGGGGACTAGCTAGCACAGATACGCAGTATTTT. This encodes CASSDRGLASTDTQYF.

The genes are TRBV9 and TRBJ2-3; D may be TRBD1 (5 bases). The CDR3 extends over 16 amino acids. CDR1 is SGDLS, CDR2 YYNGEE, per germline. V lost 0 bases to trimming and J lost 3 bases, with 14 bases between them. CDR3 in amino acids: CASSVGTGPGTDTQYF. The DNA for the CDR3 is TGTGCCAGCAGCGTAGGTACAGGCCCCGGGACAGATACGCAGTATTTT.

CDR3 DNA sequence: TGCGCCAGCAGTGAGTCTACGGGAAGGGAGACTGAAGCTTTCTTT. It codes for CASSESTGRETEAFF. This chain links TRBV10-1 with TRBJ1-1; D is unclear. Trimming stripped 0 bases from V and 5 bases from J, with 13 bases between. This CDR3 spans 15 amino acids. CDR1 and CDR2 (germline): WNHNN, SYGVQD (reference sequence).

This chain links TRBV6-1 with TRBJ1-6, with D tentatively TRBD1 (5 bases). The CDR3 has 14 amino acids. V lost 6 bases and J 8 bases, leaving 14 bases between the germline ends. Germline-derived CDR1 and CDR2 are MNHNS and SASEGT. The CDR3 loop reads CASRPQVGDSPLHF. CDR3 nucleotide sequence: TGTGCCAGCAGGCCACAGGTAGGGGATTCACCCCTCCACTTT.

The chain has TRBV27 and TRBJ1-2; D call uncertain. The CDR3 loop spans 13 amino acids. The germline CDR1 and CDR2 sequences are MNHEY and SMNVEV (reference sequence). V lost 3 bases to trimming and J lost 1 base, with 6 bases between them. The CDR3 DNA follows: TGTGCCAGCAGTTTCTCGGTTAACTATGGCTACACCTTC. Residues: CASSFSVNYGYTF.

The chain couples TRBV5-5 to TRBJ1-1, with D unresolved. V dropped 4 bases and J dropped 6 bases, with 16 bases sitting between them. There are 14 residues in the CDR3. The germline V gene encodes CDR1 SGHKS and CDR2 YYEKEE (reference sequence). The CDR3 here is CASSPTDLGPEAFF. As DNA, the CDR3 is TGTGCCAGCAGCCCGACGGACTTAGGGCCTGAAGCTTTCTTT.

The V gene is TRBV7-8, the J gene TRBJ1-6; the match to TRBD1 covers 7 bases. The CDR3 runs 14 residues. CDR1 and CDR2 from the germline V gene are SGHVS and FQNEAQ. V was clipped by 5 bases and J by 4 bases; unmatched bases: 2. The CDR3 DNA follows: TGTGCCAGCAGCGTGGGACAGTATAATTCACCCCTCCACTTT. Amino acid sequence: CASSVGQYNSPLHF.